Here is one TCR beta chain with its context. No cognate antigen has been identified for it. Base qualities are not at hand, and no much larger clone is one base apart. The data stem from a study of shared clonotypes between healthy human individuals (dated by TCRdb to the early 2020s). Looking at the study overall: The cohort comprised a couple of women and a few men aged 18 to 49 years. Per donor, three plates each were used for CD4 naive and CD4 memory, two for CD8 naive, and one for CD8 memory. The study deeply sequenced blood TCR repertoires of five healthy adults to estimate repertoire size and the extent of clonotype sharing between individuals. To increase sequencing depth and limit assay-specific biases, TCR repertoire library preparation and sequencing were carried out by different laboratories using diverse techniques. Between about 0.9 and 8.9 billion PBMCs per donor were obtained by leukapheresis.

TCR CDR3 regions were amplified from genomic DNA by multiplex PCR using the deep immunoSEQ assay. Genomic DNA extracted from each cell subset was distributed evenly over all wells of several immunoSEQ 96-well plates, and each plate served as one replicate. For sorted subsets, each replicate PCR was loaded with 150 to 250 ng genomic DNA, equivalent to roughly 30,000 T cell genomes. Purified libraries were quantified with a Qubit 3.0 fluorometer, sized on a Bioanalyzer 2100, and re-quantified with the KAPA Library Quantification kit. Every immunoSEQ 96-well plate was sequenced on a dedicated single-read 150-cycle Illumina NextSeq 550 flow cell. Turning to the authors' computational methods: Because the immunoSEQ output held only junctional sequences and lacked quality scores, the filtering could not match the filtering applied to full-length reads. Sequences were annotated with PyIR, a Python wrapper for IgBLAST v1.9, using IMGT germline references to assign V/J genes and CDR3. Any read was removed if the V/J assignment was weak (E-value above 1e-6), the CDR3 was missing, or the read contained stop codons, out-of-frame junctions, or ambiguous translated residues. V3J clonotypes were defined as sequences sharing the same inferred V gene, J gene, and CDR3 amino acid sequence. Percentage overlap between repertoires was calculated by dividing the number of shared unique clonotypes by the size of the smaller repertoire. RTK rarefaction, the Chao1 estimator, and Recon v2.1 estimates of unobserved clonotypes were used to assess repertoire richness. Generation probabilities were computed with OLGA for all TCRbeta clonotypes obtained by the gDNA method from several donors. TCRdb took over this immuneACCESS table, retaining in-frame rearrangements with V and J assigned. Such tables are incomplete; in checked studies, under half of the missing clones stem from an unresolved V gene, and the remainder is unexplained. The DNA gave D and trimming, while V, J and clone size come from that table. The sample yields about 580,000 clones; 95% to 98% were counted once. Jointly, the top ten make up 0.25% to 0.35% of the sample.

CD8 naive samples were obtained by positive selection for CCR7 among CD45RO-negative cells, yielding a CD45RA+CCR7+ population from which TemRA cells were excluded. Donors were healthy HIV-negative adults with no recently reported acute infections or vaccinations. Every donor was a Caucasian adult living in Nashville, Tennessee, USA. After blood collection by leukapheresis, PBMCs were isolated using Ficoll-Histopaque density gradient centrifugation and then cryopreserved in the vapor phase of liquid nitrogen. Analytical flow cytometry was used to check the purity and quantity of every magnetically sorted T cell population. From each sorted fraction, genomic DNA was isolated and quantified by UV absorbance on a Nanodrop 2000c. Overall results and qualifications from the work: Around 5.4% of naive CD4, 3.5% of naive CD8, 2% to 2.5% of memory CD4, and around 0.4% of memory CD8 clonotypes were shared across a few donors. Sampling was restricted to blood, and TCR repertoires in tissues likely differ from the TCR repertoires found in blood. The genetic and exposure-history diversity represented was limited by the small number of donors. Pairwise subsampling led to the expectation that sequencing depth would affect the degree of clonotype sharing among donors. Compared with non-shared clonotypes, clonotypes shared by all four sorted-subset donors had higher generation probabilities. Incomplete sequencing was indicated by rarefaction of sorted-subset datasets, despite the large sequencing depth. Estimated clonotype richness was generally larger for naive than for memory subsets.

CDR1 and CDR2 (MRHNA, SNTAGT) derive from the germline V gene. Measured from the cysteine to the phenylalanine, the CDR3 is 15 residues long. Here the CDR3 DNA is all that survives: 45 bases in frame from base 1. Trimming at the junction amounts to 0 bases on V and 0 bases on J, and the germline ends lie 6 bases apart. This TCR was recovered from a young man in good health. The V and J genes are TRBV6-4 and TRBJ2-1; the D gene is not confidently resolved. Sequencing used naive CD8+ T cells sorted from blood. The meaning of the sample's cell subset or site label: CD45RA+CCR7+. The DNA is as follows: TGTGCCAGCAGTGACTCGGGATACTCCTACAATGAGCAGTTCTTC. Translated, this gives CASSDSGYSYNEQFF.